The clone carrying this T cell receptor (beta chain) has at least ten counts. What it binds is unknown. TCR beta CDR3 amplification used RNA transcripts. Second-round multiplex PCR came after first-round RT-PCR with HTBI primers. In TCRdb, the multiplex PCR reads were re-called with MiXCR into one record per CDR3 protein. The sample records about 220,000 distinct CDR3 sequences, roughly 21% being singletons. This sample stems from a study of Graves' ophthalmopathy and Graves' hyperthyroidism. General observations from the study: Between ophthalmopathy and stable hyperthyroidism, a 13-signature model drew a separation with nearly 90% sensitivity and roughly 78% specificity.

Exclusion covered patients with other autoimmune diseases or uncontrolled infections (as well as pregnancy or lactation). Diagnosis used clinical symptoms, serum thyroxine, TRAb, thyroid ultrasound and orbital computed tomography. Trimming cost V 1 base and J 1 base, with 13 bases left between them. The CDR3 consists of 16 residues. Germline CDR1 LNHNV, CDR2 YYDKDF (reference sequence). The sequence was obtained from a woman between 45 and 65 years old with Graves' ophthalmopathy. Specimen: peripheral blood. The J gene is TRBJ1-1, the V gene TRBV15; D is uncertain. The CDR3 DNA sequence: TGTGCCACCAGCAGAGCCATTGCTCTGGGGAACACTGAAGCTTTCTTT. It translates to CATSRAIALGNTEAFF.